A single sample gave rise to the 30 T cell receptor beta chains below, sequenced in a study of T cell responses to AZD1222 COVID-19 vaccine. Using immunoSEQ multiplex PCR, the repertoire was profiled, and TCRdb retains in-frame clones only, with some absent. Among under 95,000 clones listed, 85% to 90% were seen once. Sequencing was performed on peripheral blood, taken 28 days after the second AZD1222 dose. The receptors shown here come from an adult who received the AZD1222 COVID-19 vaccine.

The rearrangement uses TRBV7-2 and TRBJ1-5; TRBD1 matches 9 bases. Trimming took 0 bases from V and 6 from J; bases not matched to a gene: 6. This CDR3 is built from 16 residues. Germline lookup yields CDR1 SGHTA and CDR2 FQGNSA. This CDR3 is CASSLAGTGGGQPQHF. CDR3 in DNA: TGTGCCAGCAGCTTAGCTGGAACAGGGGGCGGTCAGCCCCAGCATTTT.

The chain links TRBV3-1 (or the pseudogene TRBV3-2) to TRBJ1-1; 11 bases agree with TRBD1. This CDR3 has 12 residues. Germline lookup yields CDR1 LGHDT and CDR2 YNNKEL (reference sequence). V was clipped by 6 bases and J by 11 bases; unmatched bases: 5. The DNA for the CDR3 is TGTGCCAGCAGTGGACAGGGGGCGAATGCTTTCTTT. Translation: CASSGQGANAFF.

V is TRBV28 and J is TRBJ1-6; TRBD1 matches 7 bases. The ends lost 9 bases at V and 9 bases at J; junction bases unmatched: 8. CDR3 size: 13 residues. In germline, CDR1 is MDHEN, CDR2 SYDVKM. CDR3 sequence: CASQDRITSPLHF. CDR3 sequence (DNA): TGTGCCAGTCAGGACAGGATAACTTCACCCCTCCACTTT.

This clone was observed once. The rearrangement uses TRBV6-5 and TRBJ1-2; 7 nucleotides align to TRBD1. This CDR3 spans 15 amino acids. The germline V gene has CDR1 MNHEY and CDR2 SVGAGI. Germline trimming cut 0 bases from V and 8 bases from J; bases unmatched to any gene: 9. The CDR3: CASSYSTGRGGGYTF. DNA for the CDR3: TGTGCCAGCAGTTACTCGACAGGGAGGGGTGGGGGCTACACCTTC.

V and J are TRBV5-1 and TRBJ1-1; the D gene is possibly TRBD1 (6 bases). Between the trimmed V and J ends, which lost 1 base and 1 base, there was a span of 20 bases. CDR1 is SGHRS and CDR2 is YFSETQ in the germline V gene. The CDR3 consists of 18 residues. The CDR3 DNA reads TGCGCCAGCAGCTTGTGGGGCTTTAGGTCGGACAGGAACACTGAAGCTTTCTTT. As protein: CASSLWGFRSDRNTEAFF. The variable domain in full, with the rest retrieved from reference TRBV5-1 and TRBJ1-1, is KAGVTQTPRYLIKTRGQQVTLSCSPISGHRSVSWYQQTPGQGLQFLFEYFSETQRNKGNFPGRFSGRQFSNSRSEMNVSTLELGDSALYLCASSLWGFRSDRNTEAFFGQGTRLTVV.

This clone occurred a few times. V usage is TRBV19 and J usage is TRBJ1-1; unclear D gene. The CDR3 consists of 10 residues. The ends were cut back, 7 bases at V and 5 bases at J, with 5 bases in the middle. Germline V gene sequence: CDR1 LNHDA, CDR2 SQIVND (reference sequence). The DNA for the CDR3 is TGTGCCAGTAATCTGACTGAAGCTTTCTTT. As protein: CASNLTEAFF.

The gene calls are TRBV15 and TRBJ1-1, with TRBD1 identical over 10 bases. Germline CDR1 is LNHNV and CDR2 is YYDKDF (reference sequence). Unmatched junction bases numbered 2, after V lost 0 bases and J lost 4 bases. This CDR3 spans 15 amino acids. CDR3 nucleotide sequence: TGTGCCACCAGCAGAGACGGGGACAGGGGCACTGAAGCTTTCTTT. The encoded protein is CATSRDGDRGTEAFF.

This chain uses TRBV5-1 with TRBJ2-7; no firm D call. The V and J ends lost 0 bases and 2 bases respectively, with 9 bases between them. Germline-derived CDR1 and CDR2 are SGHRS and YFSETQ. The length of the CDR3 is 14 residues. CDR3 amino acids: CASSLGRMTYEQYF. The CDR3 coding sequence is TGCGCCAGCAGCTTGGGCAGAATGACCTACGAGCAGTACTTC.

V is TRBV12-3 or TRBV12-4 and J is TRBJ1-5; no clear D gene. Between the trimmed V and J ends, which lost 4 bases and 4 bases, there was a span of 5 bases. This CDR3 is 12 amino acids long. CDR3: CASSSDNQPQHF. CDR3 DNA sequence: TGTGCCAGCAGTTCAGATAATCAGCCCCAGCATTTT.

This sequence joins TRBV6-6 and TRBJ1-5; possible D gene TRBD1, 5 bases. CDR1 is MNHNY, CDR2 SVGAGI, per germline (reference sequence). The length of the CDR3 is 14 residues. V gave up 2 bases and J gave up 4 bases, with 9 bases separating them. Here the CDR3 reads CASSYRGDNQPQHF. CDR3 in DNA: TGTGCCAGCAGTTACCGGGGGGATAATCAGCCCCAGCATTTT.

This clone has only a few counts. The rearrangement joins TRBV9 to TRBJ2-7; 8 positions agree with TRBD2. The germline gives CDR1 SGDLS, CDR2 YYNGEE. The CDR3 has 16 residues. The V and J ends lost 4 bases and 0 bases, in that order; junction bases with no gene match: 9. CDR3 region: CASSPRGGTSSYEQYF. The CDR3 bases are TGTGCCAGCAGCCCCCGGGGGGGGACCAGCTCCTACGAGCAGTACTTC.

The chain joins TRBV7-9 to TRBJ2-7; D is undetermined. The CDR3 contains 12 residues. Trimming removed 0 bases at V and 4 bases at J, with 4 bases between. From germline, CDR1 is SEHNR and CDR2 FQNEAQ (reference sequence). The CDR3 nucleotides read TGTGCCAGCAGCTTAGCGGATTACGAGCAGTACTTC. It translates to CASSLADYEQYF.

The chain has TRBV28 and TRBJ2-5; TRBD1 is a possible D gene (5 bases). Trimming pared 2 bases from V and 4 bases from J, leaving 20 bases between. This CDR3 spans 17 amino acids. Germline V CDR1 and CDR2: MDHEN, SYDVKM. The chain's CDR3 is CASSLRGKLLGSETQYF. The CDR3 region has the DNA TGTGCCAGCAGTTTAAGGGGAAAGCTTCTAGGCTCAGAGACCCAGTACTTC.

CDR3 sequence (DNA): TGTGCCAGCAGTCTGTTAGGGAACACTGAAGCTTTCTTT. It yields the protein CASSLLGNTEAFF. The chain is built from TRBV27 and TRBJ1-1; D not resolved. The V end lost 5 bases, the J end lost 1 base, and 8 bases lay between the germline ends. CDR1 and CDR2 (germline): MNHEY, SMNVEV (reference sequence). The CDR3 has 13 residues.

The V gene is TRBV7-2, the J gene TRBJ2-1; D is uncertain. This CDR3 region has 15 residues. Germline loops: CDR1 SGHTA, CDR2 FQGNSA. V was shortened by 5 bases and J by 1 base, with 12 bases between the two germline ends. CDR3 amino acids: CASSLPGSSYNEQFF. CDR3 in DNA: TGTGCCAGCAGCCTGCCCGGTAGTTCCTACAATGAGCAGTTCTTC.

The chain joins TRBV12-3 or TRBV12-4 to TRBJ2-3; D gene ambiguous. The CDR3 covers 11 residues. Trimming removed 3 bases from V and 4 bases from J, with 2 bases in between. For the CDR3, the DNA is TGTGCCAGCAGTTTGCCAGATACGCAGTATTTT. This encodes CASSLPDTQYF.

The chain employs TRBV4-3 and TRBJ1-1; TRBD1 matches at 8 bases. The CDR3 is made up of 15 amino acids. Germline CDR1 reads LGHNA; CDR2 reads YSLEER. V lost 1 base, J lost 5 bases, and 6 bases stayed unmatched. DNA of the CDR3: TGCGCCAGCAGCCAAGTGGGGGACAGGCTTACTGAAGCTTTCTTT. This encodes CASSQVGDRLTEAFF.

This chain joins TRBV6-5 and TRBJ2-1, with TRBD1 identical over 9 bases. The length of the CDR3 is 15 residues. V lost 6 bases to trimming and J lost 4 bases; unmatched junction nucleotides: 7. Looked up from germline, CDR1 is MNHEY and CDR2 is SVGAGI. CDR3 bases: TGTGCCAGCAGCGACGGACAGGGGTCTTACAATGAGCAGTTCTTC. Its translation: CASSDGQGSYNEQFF.

The chain has TRBV28 and TRBJ1-3, with TRBD1 as a possible D gene (5 bases). The CDR3 is 14 residues long. Germline assignment: CDR1 MDHEN and CDR2 SYDVKM. Trimming left V 6 bases short and J 8 bases short, with 17 bases between. Here the CDR3 DNA reads TGTGCCAGCAGATACCGGGACGGTGACTACACCATATATTTT. Protein: CASRYRDGDYTIYF.

This clone was seen once. The rearrangement joins TRBV28 to TRBJ1-4; D might be TRBD1 (5 bases). The CDR3 is 13 amino acids. Germline CDR1 and CDR2: MDHEN and SYDVKM. With 0 bases removed from V and 6 bases from J, the gap between germline ends came to 5 bases. The CDR3 region has the DNA TGTGCCAGCAGTTTATGGGGGGATGAAAAACTGTTTTTT. This encodes CASSLWGDEKLFF.

The CDR3 bases are TGTGCCAGCAGTTACAGATACAATCAGCCCCAGCATTTT. It encodes CASSYRYNQPQHF. This chain links TRBV12-3 or TRBV12-4 with TRBJ1-5; D uncertain. The ends were cut back, 4 bases at V and 3 bases at J, with 7 bases in the middle. The CDR3 spans 13 residues.

This clone was found a few times. The CDR3 nucleotides are TGCGCCAGCAGCTCCGGAGAGTCAATGAACACTGAAGCTTTCTTT. Its protein is CASSSGESMNTEAFF. V gene TRBV5-1 combines with J gene TRBJ1-1; unclear D gene. V was cut by 3 bases and J by 0 bases, with 12 bases left in between. The CDR3 covers 15 residues. Germline loops: CDR1 SGHRS, CDR2 YFSETQ.

The chain joins TRBV19 to TRBJ1-2; the match to TRBD1 covers 12 bases. CDR3 size: 15 residues. Germline CDR1 and CDR2: LNHDA and SQIVND (reference sequence). With 5 bases clipped from V and 4 bases from J, the junction kept 5 bases outside the gene matches. This CDR3 reads CASSAGQGAIYGYTF. The CDR3 DNA reads as TGTGCCAGTAGTGCGGGACAGGGGGCGATCTATGGCTACACCTTC.

This clone was picked up a small number of times. The V gene is TRBV11-3, the J gene TRBJ2-3; no clear D. Trimming took 4 bases from V and 9 from J, leaving 14 bases between them. In germline, CDR1 is SGHNT, CDR2 YENEEA. This CDR3 comprises 13 residues. CDR3 region: CASSSRRTPTQYF. The DNA for the CDR3 is TGTGCCAGCAGCTCCCGTAGGACCCCGACGCAGTATTTT. Supplemented by reference TRBV11-3 and TRBJ2-3, the full variable domain reads EAGVVQSPRYKIIEKKQPVAFWCNPISGHNTLYWYLQNLGQGPELLIRYENEEAVDDSQLPKDRFSAERLKGVDSTLKIQPAELGDSAVYLCASSSRRTPTQYFGPGTRLTVL.

The chain couples TRBV19 to TRBJ1-5; TRBD1 matches at 9 bases. CDR1 and CDR2 (germline): LNHDA, SQIVND (reference sequence). This CDR3 has 15 amino acids. Trimming cost V 4 bases and J 4 bases; bases outside gene matches: 5. This CDR3 reads CASSNRGPGNQPQHF. Here the CDR3 DNA reads TGTGCCAGTAGTAACAGGGGGCCGGGAAATCAGCCCCAGCATTTT.

The chain is built from TRBV19 and TRBJ1-3; D call uncertain. Germline assignment: CDR1 LNHDA and CDR2 SQIVND (reference sequence). The CDR3 is made up of 14 amino acids. Deletions cut 6 bases from V and 0 bases from J, with 9 bases between. In nucleotides, the CDR3 is TGTGCCAGTAGCCGGTCTCGCTCTGGAAACACCATATATTTT. Its translation: CASSRSRSGNTIYF.

The chain uses TRBV28 and TRBJ2-7; 11 bases are a match to TRBD2. This CDR3 region has 15 residues. With V trimmed by 4 bases and J by 4 bases, 6 bases remained unmatched. Germline loops: CDR1 MDHEN, CDR2 SYDVKM. CDR3 coding DNA: TGTGCCAGCAGTTCGCTAGCGGGGGGCCCGTACGAGCAGTACTTC. Its translation: CASSSLAGGPYEQYF. The whole variable domain, filled in from reference TRBV28 and TRBJ2-7, reads DVKVTQSSRYLVKRTGEKVFLECVQDMDHENMFWYRQDPGLGLRLIYFSYDVKMKEKGDIPEGYSVSREKKERFSLILESASTNQTSMYLCASSSLAGGPYEQYFGPGTRLTVT.

V and J are TRBV3-1 (or the pseudogene TRBV3-2) and TRBJ2-5; 10 bases are shared with TRBD1. This CDR3 region has 15 residues. The trim removed 4 bases at V and 5 bases at J, leaving 7 bases unmatched. Germline V CDR1 and CDR2: LGHDT, YNNKEL (reference sequence). The CDR3 DNA reads as TGTGCCAGCAGCCCTCCGGGACAGGGGATTGAGACCCAGTACTTC. Translated: CASSPPGQGIETQYF.

The chain combines TRBV7-9 with TRBJ1-2; 8 nucleotides agree with TRBD1. CDR1 SEHNR and CDR2 FQNEAQ come from the germline V gene (reference sequence). Trimming cost V 4 bases and J 0 bases; bases outside gene matches: 10. The CDR3 extends over 17 amino acids. As DNA, the CDR3 is TGTGCCAGCAGCTCCCCGACAGGGGCTAGATCTAACTATGGCTACACCTTC. Residues: CASSSPTGARSNYGYTF.

The rearrangement uses TRBV27 and TRBJ2-3; a weak D match, TRBD2 (5 bases). CDR3 length equals 13 residues. From germline, CDR1 is MNHEY and CDR2 SMNVEV (reference sequence). Trimming took off 0 bases at V and 8 bases at J, with 9 bases between the two ends. The CDR3 DNA sequence: TGTGCCAGCAGTTTATCACTAGGGAGTACGCAGTATTTT. Translating gives CASSLSLGSTQYF.